The 5 T cell receptor beta chains in this list originate from one sample, sequenced in a study of blood T cell repertoires in COVID-19. TCRdb's table, derived via immunoSEQ multiplex PCR, lists solely in-frame clones and lacks some. Among hundreds of thousands of clones listed, 85% to 90% were seen once. Input material: PBMCs or T cells enriched from blood (not recorded which). These receptors all stem from a woman aged 18-30 years with acute COVID-19.

The genes are TRBV19 and TRBJ2-1, with TRBD2 matching over 14 bases. This CDR3 has 19 residues. CDR1 and CDR2 from the germline V gene are LNHDA and SQIVND (reference sequence). V gave up 5 bases and J gave up 5 bases; unmatched junction bases: 14. CDR3 nucleotides: TGTGCCAGTAGTTACGGACTAGCGGGAGGCCCGACCCTCAACAATGAGCAGTTCTTC. Translation gives CASSYGLAGGPTLNNEQFF.

J is TRBJ2-5 and V is TRBV7-9; 13 nucleotides line up with TRBD2. Per the germline V gene, CDR1 is SEHNR and CDR2 is FQNEAQ (reference sequence). The CDR3 length is 15 residues. Germline trimming cut 5 bases from V and 4 bases from J; bases unmatched to any gene: 4. CDR3 sequence (DNA): TGTGCCAGCAGCCGACTAGCGGGAGGTGTAGAGACCCAGTACTTC. This sequence encodes CASSRLAGGVETQYF.

This chain uses TRBV10-1 with TRBJ1-6, with 10 bases lining up with TRBD1. J was trimmed by 7 bases and V by 6 bases; bases with no gene match: 3. Germline CDR1 is WNHNN and CDR2 is SYGVQD (reference sequence). CDR3 size: 14 residues. The CDR3 loop is CASRSDRGNSPLHF. The CDR3 region has the DNA TGCGCCAGCAGATCGGACAGGGGGAATTCACCCCTCCACTTT.

J is TRBJ2-7 and V is TRBV6-2 or TRBV6-3; 12 nucleotides align to TRBD2. Per germline, CDR1 MNHEY and CDR2 SVGEGT. The CDR3 consists of 15 residues. The trim removed 2 bases at V and 7 bases at J, leaving 6 bases unmatched. CDR3 in amino acids: CASSYVGLAGAEQYF. The CDR3 region has the DNA TGTGCCAGCAGTTACGTGGGACTAGCGGGTGCGGAGCAGTACTTC.

The genes are TRBV19 and TRBJ1-1; TRBD1 might be the D (6 bases). Trimming removed 4 bases from V and 11 bases from J, with 26 bases in between. Germline V gene data show CDR1 as LNHDA and CDR2 as SQIVND (reference sequence). The CDR3 length is 16 residues. The DNA for the CDR3 is TGTGCCAGTAGTAACACAGGGCCCCCCTCACCACTGAAGGCTTTCTTT. Amino acids: CASSNTGPPSPLKAFF.